The 25 T cell receptor beta chains below come from one sample, sequenced in a study of blood T cell repertoires in COVID-19. TCRdb's table, derived via immunoSEQ multiplex PCR, lists solely in-frame clones and lacks some. The sample has 150,000 to 200,000 clones, about 87% seen once. The sample consisted of peripheral blood. Every receptor here comes from a young man with active or convalescent COVID-19.

J is TRBJ2-7 and V is TRBV6-5, with 8 bases lining up with TRBD2. J lost 4 bases, V lost 6 bases, and 11 bases had no gene match. Germline V gene lookup returns CDR1 MNHEY and CDR2 SVGAGI. The CDR3 totals 15 residues. This CDR3 is CASSSTGAGDYEQYF. In nucleotides, the CDR3 is TGTGCCAGCAGCTCTACCGGAGCGGGAGATTACGAGCAGTACTTC.

This clone was picked up a small number of times. In nucleotides, the CDR3 is TGCGCCAGCAGCCAAAACACAGGGACTGGGGCCAACGTCCTGACTTTC. This codes for CASSQNTGTGANVLTF. The rearrangement joins TRBV4-1 to TRBJ2-6; maybe TRBD1 (6 bases). CDR1 is MGHRA, CDR2 YSYEKL, per germline. V lost 2 bases and J 2 bases, leaving 10 bases between the germline ends. The CDR3 has 16 amino acids.

The J gene is TRBJ2-6, the V gene TRBV2; no definite D call. Trimming left V 7 bases short and J 0 bases short, with 4 bases between. The germline CDR1 and CDR2 sequences are SNHLY and FYNNEI. This CDR3 comprises 13 residues. DNA for the CDR3: TGTGCCAGCACTTCCTCTGGGGCCAACGTCCTGACTTTC. This codes for CASTSSGANVLTF.

J is TRBJ2-7 and V is TRBV6-2 or TRBV6-3; TRBD2 matches at 8 bases. V was clipped by 2 bases and J by 5 bases; unmatched bases: 5. The CDR3 spans 14 residues. Per the germline V gene, CDR1 is MNHEY and CDR2 is SVGEGT. DNA of the CDR3: TGTGCCAGCAGTTACGTAGCGGGGAGGGACGAGCAGTACTTC. Translation: CASSYVAGRDEQYF.

The chain carries TRBV27 and TRBJ2-7; perhaps TRBD1 as D (6 bases). Germline V CDR1 and CDR2: MNHEY, SMNVEV (reference sequence). This CDR3 comprises 13 residues. The germline V and J ends were trimmed by 5 bases and 0 bases, with 8 bases remaining between them. The chain's CDR3 is CASSPGHSYEQYF. In nucleotides, the CDR3 is TGTGCCAGCAGTCCGGGACACTCCTACGAGCAGTACTTC.

CDR3 loop: CASSVVAPGEQYV. Here the CDR3 DNA reads TGCGCCAGCAGCGTAGTAGCACCCGGCGAGCAGTACGTC. This chain uses TRBV10-2 with TRBJ2-7, with D hard to call. V lost 6 bases and J 6 bases, leaving 15 bases between the germline ends. This CDR3 is 13 amino acids long. CDR1 and CDR2 from the germline V gene are WSHSY and SAAADI.

This clone has a single count. V gene TRBV4-3 combines with J gene TRBJ2-3; D not certain. The CDR3 is 15 amino acids. Germline CDR1 LGHNA, CDR2 YSLEER. V lost 0 bases, J lost 1 base, and 8 bases lay in between. The CDR3 loop reads CASSQESAGTDTQYF. The CDR3 DNA is TGCGCCAGCAGCCAAGAGAGTGCGGGCACAGATACGCAGTATTTT.

This clone was detected once. Other DNA sequences in this specimen translate into the identical CDR3. The V and J genes are TRBV7-9 and TRBJ1-1, with a weak D call TRBD1 (6 bases). V lost 1 base to trimming and J lost 4 bases, with 7 bases between them. The CDR3 runs 13 residues. Germline-derived CDR1 and CDR2 are SEHNR and FQNEAQ (reference sequence). Here the CDR3 DNA reads TGTGCCAGCAGCTTAGAAGGGGGCACTGAAGCTTTCTTT. Translated, it gives CASSLEGGTEAFF.

The chain uses TRBV19 and TRBJ1-1; D is unresolved. CDR3 length: 13 residues. Germline CDR1 and CDR2: LNHDA and SQIVND (reference sequence). V gave up 5 bases and J gave up 0 bases, with 7 bases separating them. The CDR3 here is CASSANMNTEAFF. The CDR3 DNA reads as TGTGCCAGTAGTGCCAACATGAACACTGAAGCTTTCTTT.

The rearrangement links TRBV9 to TRBJ2-1; 9 bases are shared with TRBD2. The germline V gene encodes CDR1 SGDLS and CDR2 YYNGEE. Losses at the gene ends were 4 bases for V and 3 bases for J; bases not matched to a gene: 5. The length of the CDR3 is 15 residues. CDR3 sequence (DNA): TGTGCCAGCAGCTCCACTAGCGGGCTCTACAATGAGCAGTTCTTC. This gives the protein CASSSTSGLYNEQFF.

The chain recombines TRBV6-5 with TRBJ2-3; 7 bases agree with TRBD2. The V gene's germline CDR1 is MNHEY and CDR2 SVGAGI. V trimming: 5 bases; J trimming: 5 bases; junction bases outside the gene matches: 4. This CDR3 contains 13 residues. Here the CDR3 reads CASSKASGDTQYF. CDR3 bases: TGTGCCAGCAGTAAGGCTAGCGGAGATACGCAGTATTTT.

This clone appeared a few times. The V and J genes are TRBV11-1 and TRBJ2-6; D remains ambiguous. The CDR3 is 15 residues long. V gave up 3 bases and J gave up 4 bases, with 10 bases separating them. CDR1 and CDR2 from the germline V gene are SGHAT and FQDESV (reference sequence). The DNA of the CDR3 is TGTGCCAGCAGCTTTACAGTAACAGGGGCCAACGTCCTGACTTTC. The encoded protein is CASSFTVTGANVLTF.

This chain links TRBV5-1 with TRBJ2-3; 9 bases are shared with TRBD1. The germline V gene encodes CDR1 SGHRS and CDR2 YFSETQ. The CDR3 spans 14 residues. Trimming cost V 4 bases and J 6 bases; bases outside gene matches: 6. The CDR3 loop is CASSKQGAPDTQYF. For the CDR3, the DNA is TGCGCCAGCAGCAAACAGGGGGCGCCGGATACGCAGTATTTT.

The chain carries TRBV11-3 and TRBJ1-2; the D gene is possibly TRBD1 (5 bases). The V end was cut by 0 bases, the J end by 6 bases, with 20 bases between. Germline CDR1 is SGHNT and CDR2 is YENEEA. CDR3 length: 17 residues. CDR3 nucleotides: TGTGCCAGCAGCTTAGATTGGAGTGGGGCAGTCTATGATGGCTACACCTTC. As protein: CASSLDWSGAVYDGYTF.

V and J are TRBV9 and TRBJ2-3; no definite D call. This CDR3 region has 13 residues. Deletions cut 6 bases from V and 1 base from J, with 9 bases between. Germline V gene sequence: CDR1 SGDLS, CDR2 YYNGEE. DNA of the CDR3: TGTGCCAGCACCCGGCAGGGCACAGATACGCAGTATTTT. Translating it yields CASTRQGTDTQYF.

The V and J genes are TRBV18 and TRBJ2-7, with D perhaps matching TRBD2 (6 bases). Germline CDR1 and CDR2: KGHSH and LQKENI. There are 12 residues in the CDR3. Trimming took 2 bases from V and 4 from J, leaving 6 bases between them. CDR3 nucleotides: TGTGCCAGCTCACCAGGGGGGTACGAGCAGTACGTC. As protein: CASSPGGYEQYV.

V is TRBV19 and J is TRBJ2-3, with 12 nucleotides matching TRBD2. Germline V gene sequence: CDR1 LNHDA, CDR2 SQIVND (reference sequence). This CDR3 has 16 amino acids. The V gene end was trimmed by 5 bases and the J gene end by 4 bases; junction bases not matched to a gene: 7. The CDR3 region has the DNA TGTGCCAGTAGTCCGTGGCTAGCGGGAGGGCCAGATACGCAGTATTTT. Protein: CASSPWLAGGPDTQYF.

The chain is built from TRBV7-6 and TRBJ2-1; 10 nucleotides line up with TRBD2. The V gene's germline CDR1 is SGHVS and CDR2 FNYEAQ. Unmatched junction bases numbered 4, after V lost 4 bases and J lost 4 bases. The CDR3 has 15 residues. CDR3 residues: CASSSGTSVYNEQFF. The CDR3 region has the DNA TGTGCCAGCAGCTCCGGGACTAGCGTTTACAATGAGCAGTTCTTC. Variable domain in full (rest from reference TRBV7-6 and TRBJ2-1): GAGVSQSPRYKVTKRGQDVALRCDPISGHVSLYWYRQALGQGPEFLTYFNYEAQQDKSGLPNDRFSAERPEGSISTLTIQRTEQRDSAMYRCASSSGTSVYNEQFFGPGTRLTVL.

V gene TRBV6-5 combines with J gene TRBJ1-4; D is perhaps TRBD1 (6 bases). CDR1 is MNHEY and CDR2 is SVGAGI in the germline V gene. The CDR3 covers 12 residues. Trimming cost V 7 bases and J 7 bases, with 10 bases left between them. CDR3 loop: CASKGGVEKLFF. CDR3 DNA: TGTGCCAGCAAGGGGGGGGTTGAAAAACTGTTTTTT.

The V call is TRBV3-1 (or the pseudogene TRBV3-2), the J call TRBJ2-7; a weak D match, TRBD1 (6 bases). Germline V lookup: CDR1 LGHDT, CDR2 YNNKEL (reference sequence). V gave up 5 bases and J gave up 0 bases, with 17 bases separating them. The CDR3 length is 16 residues. For the CDR3, the DNA is TGTGCCAGCAGCAATACTACAGGGACCCCCTCCTACGAGCAGTACTTC. It yields the protein CASSNTTGTPSYEQYF.

The rearrangement uses TRBV2 and TRBJ2-7, with 7 positions matching TRBD1. Germline V gene lookup returns CDR1 SNHLY and CDR2 FYNNEI. CDR3 length equals 13 residues. The V gene end was trimmed by 8 bases and the J gene end by 6 bases; junction bases not matched to a gene: 10. The CDR3 region has the DNA TGTGCCAGCGGCCGACAGGGATTCCTCGAGCAGTACGTC. Residues: CASGRQGFLEQYV.

This clone was detected only once. CDR3 DNA: TGTGCCAGCAGTGACTCGCACAGAAATTCACCCCTCCACTTT. It yields the protein CASSDSHRNSPLHF. This chain joins TRBV6-4 and TRBJ1-6; D remains ambiguous. This CDR3 comprises 14 residues. Trimming removed 0 bases from V and 7 bases from J, with 7 bases in between. Germline V gene data show CDR1 as MRHNA and CDR2 as SNTAGT.

The CDR3 region is CASSQDLGGWNEQFF. The CDR3 region has the DNA TGTGCCAGCAGCCAAGATTTGGGGGGGTGGAATGAGCAGTTCTTC. J is TRBJ2-1 and V is TRBV3-1 (or the pseudogene TRBV3-2); 7 bases are a match to TRBD2. Germline trimming cut 0 bases from V and 7 bases from J; bases unmatched to any gene: 6. Germline loops: CDR1 LGHDT, CDR2 YNNKEL (reference sequence). The CDR3 has 15 residues.

DNA of the CDR3: TGTGCCAGCAGCGCCGACAGGTCCAAGGGGGAGACCCAGTACTTC. It is translated as CASSADRSKGETQYF. This rearrangement joins TRBV2 to TRBJ2-5; TRBD1 is a possible D gene (6 bases). Trimming left V 6 bases short and J 5 bases short, with 19 bases between. The CDR3 has 15 amino acids. Per the germline V gene, CDR1 is SNHLY and CDR2 is FYNNEI.

This clone appeared a single time. The sample carries other DNA sequences with the same CDR3. The V gene is TRBV7-2, the J gene TRBJ2-1, with D perhaps TRBD1 (5 bases). CDR1 SGHTA and CDR2 FQGNSA come from the germline V gene. Trimming cost V 4 bases and J 7 bases, with 8 bases left between them. The CDR3 loop spans 12 amino acids. The CDR3 is CASSSDSNEQFF. The CDR3 DNA follows: TGTGCCAGCAGCTCTGACAGTAATGAGCAGTTCTTC.